This TCR beta chain was sequenced in a study of T cell responses to AZD1222 COVID-19 vaccine. CDR3 length: 13 amino acids. Trimming removed 2 bases at V and 2 bases at J, with 6 bases between. Germline V gene sequence: CDR1 LGHDT, CDR2 YNNKEL (reference sequence). Method: immunoSEQ multiplex PCR; TCRdb's copy keeps in-frame clones and lacks some. This sample has some 150,000 clones, with just over 85% found just once. This receptor was identified in an adult in good health. The sequencing here drew on peripheral blood, taken on day 0 of AZD1222 vaccination. This chain links TRBV3-1 (or the pseudogene TRBV3-2) with TRBJ1-2; no reliable D call. This chain's CDR3 is CASSQRTNYGYTF. CDR3 nucleotide sequence: TGTGCCAGCAGCCAAAGGACGAACTATGGCTACACCTTC.